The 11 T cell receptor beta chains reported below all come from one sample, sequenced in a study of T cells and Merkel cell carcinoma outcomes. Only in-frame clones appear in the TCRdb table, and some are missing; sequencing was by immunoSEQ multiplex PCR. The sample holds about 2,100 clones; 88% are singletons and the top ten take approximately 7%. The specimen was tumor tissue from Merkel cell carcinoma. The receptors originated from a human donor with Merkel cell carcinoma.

The DNA for the CDR3 is TGTGCCAGCAGTCCCGGAGGGGTCGGGACAGTTAATCAGCCCCAGCATTTT. Translating it yields CASSPGGVGTVNQPQHF. V gene TRBV27 combines with J gene TRBJ1-5, with TRBD1 identical over 7 bases. The CDR3 is 17 residues long. Germline V CDR1 and CDR2: MNHEY, SMNVEV (reference sequence). Trimming took 5 bases from V and 4 from J; bases not matched to a gene: 14.

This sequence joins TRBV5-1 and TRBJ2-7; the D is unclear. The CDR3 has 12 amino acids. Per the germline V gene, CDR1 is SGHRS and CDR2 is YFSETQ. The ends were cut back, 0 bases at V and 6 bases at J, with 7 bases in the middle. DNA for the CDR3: TGCGCCAGCAGCTTGGGTCAGCGCGAGCAGTACTTC. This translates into CASSLGQREQYF.

In nucleotides, the CDR3 is TGTGCCAGCAGCTTAGGGAGACTAGCGGGGGGCCAAGAGACCCAGTACTTC. This gives the protein CASSLGRLAGGQETQYF. The V gene is TRBV11-3, the J gene TRBJ2-5; TRBD2 agrees at 13 bases. The CDR3 length is 17 residues. V trimming: 1 base; J trimming: 1 base; junction bases outside the gene matches: 3. Germline CDR1 and CDR2: SGHNT and YENEEA.

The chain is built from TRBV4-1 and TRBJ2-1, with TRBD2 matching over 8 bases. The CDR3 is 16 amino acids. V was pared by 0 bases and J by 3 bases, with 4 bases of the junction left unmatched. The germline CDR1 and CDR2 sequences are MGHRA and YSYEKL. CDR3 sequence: CASSQDSGGFYNEQFF. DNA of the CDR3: TGCGCCAGCAGCCAAGATTCGGGAGGGTTCTACAATGAGCAGTTCTTC.

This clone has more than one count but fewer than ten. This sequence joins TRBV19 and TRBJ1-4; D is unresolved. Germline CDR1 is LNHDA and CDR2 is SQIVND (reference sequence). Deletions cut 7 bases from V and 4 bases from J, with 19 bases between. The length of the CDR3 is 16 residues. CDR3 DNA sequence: TGTGCCAGTACCGCCGGACTGCGGGCCTTTAATGAAAAACTGTTTTTT. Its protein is CASTAGLRAFNEKLFF.

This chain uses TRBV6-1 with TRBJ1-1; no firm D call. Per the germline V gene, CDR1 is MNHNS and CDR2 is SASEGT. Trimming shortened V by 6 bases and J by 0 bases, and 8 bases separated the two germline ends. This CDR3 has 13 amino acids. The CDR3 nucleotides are TGTGCCAGCAGCCACAACATGAACACTGAAGCTTTCTTT. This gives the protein CASSHNMNTEAFF.

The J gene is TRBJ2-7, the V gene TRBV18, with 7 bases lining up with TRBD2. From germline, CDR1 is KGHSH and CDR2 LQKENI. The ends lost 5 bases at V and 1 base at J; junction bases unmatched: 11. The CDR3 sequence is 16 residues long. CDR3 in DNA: TGTGCCAGCTCATATGGGGCAGCGGGATTTTCCTACGAGCAGTACTTC. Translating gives CASSYGAAGFSYEQYF.

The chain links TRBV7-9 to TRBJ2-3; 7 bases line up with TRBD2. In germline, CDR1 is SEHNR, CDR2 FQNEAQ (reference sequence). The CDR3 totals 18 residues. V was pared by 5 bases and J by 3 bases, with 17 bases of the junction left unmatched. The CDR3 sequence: CASSPTVWASGATDTQYF. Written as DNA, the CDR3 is TGTGCCAGCAGCCCCACAGTGTGGGCTAGCGGAGCTACAGATACGCAGTATTTT. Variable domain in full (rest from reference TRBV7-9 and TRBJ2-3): DTGVSQNPRHKITKRGQNVTFRCDPISEHNRLYWYRQTLGQGPEFLTYFQNEAQLEKSRLLSDRFSAERPKGSFSTLEIQRTEQGDSAMYLCASSPTVWASGATDTQYFGPGTRLTVL.

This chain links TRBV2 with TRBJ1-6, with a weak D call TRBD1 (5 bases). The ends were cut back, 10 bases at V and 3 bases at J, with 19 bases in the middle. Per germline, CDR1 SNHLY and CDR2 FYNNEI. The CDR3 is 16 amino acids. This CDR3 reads CATEGQNEIYNSPLHF. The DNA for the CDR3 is TGTGCCACTGAGGGGCAGAATGAAATCTATAATTCACCCCTCCACTTT.

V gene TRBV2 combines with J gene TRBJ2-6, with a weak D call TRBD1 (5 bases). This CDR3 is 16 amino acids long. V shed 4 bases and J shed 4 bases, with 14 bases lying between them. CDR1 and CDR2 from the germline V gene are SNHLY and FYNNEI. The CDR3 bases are TGTGCCAGCAGTGCCCGACAGCCTACCGGGGCCAACGTCCTGACTTTC. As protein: CASSARQPTGANVLTF.

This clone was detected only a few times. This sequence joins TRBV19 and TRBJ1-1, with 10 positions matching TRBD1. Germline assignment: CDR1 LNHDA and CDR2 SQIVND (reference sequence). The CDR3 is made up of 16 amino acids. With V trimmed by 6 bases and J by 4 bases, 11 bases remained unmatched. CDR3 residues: CASRIDRGPVGTEAFF. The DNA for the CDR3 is TGTGCCAGTAGGATCGACAGGGGGCCGGTCGGCACTGAAGCTTTCTTT.